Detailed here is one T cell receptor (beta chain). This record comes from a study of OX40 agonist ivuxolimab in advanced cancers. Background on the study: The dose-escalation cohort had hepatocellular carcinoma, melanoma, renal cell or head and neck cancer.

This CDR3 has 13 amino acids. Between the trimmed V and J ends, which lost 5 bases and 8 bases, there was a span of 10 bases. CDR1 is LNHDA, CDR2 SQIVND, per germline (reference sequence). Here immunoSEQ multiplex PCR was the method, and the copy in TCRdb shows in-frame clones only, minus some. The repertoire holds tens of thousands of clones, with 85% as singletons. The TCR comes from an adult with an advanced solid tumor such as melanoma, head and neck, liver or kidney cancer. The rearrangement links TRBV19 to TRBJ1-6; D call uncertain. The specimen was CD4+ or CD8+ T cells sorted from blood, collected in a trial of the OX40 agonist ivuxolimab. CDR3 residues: CASSVYWDSPLHF. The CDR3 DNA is TGTGCCAGTAGTGTGTATTGGGATTCACCCCTCCACTTT.